This passage covers 3 T cell receptor beta chains from one sample sequenced in a study of blood T cell repertoires in COVID-19 (dated by TCRdb to the early 2020s). The protocol used for the library was the immunoSEQ multiplex PCR assay. TCRdb obtained this table from immuneACCESS and retained in-frame rearrangements with V and J assigned. These tables miss some clones; where compared with another copy, unresolved V genes account for less than half of the shortfall, and the remainder is unexplained. The sample has fewer than 70,000 clones on record, roughly 89% of them singletons. The ten biggest clones cover 7% to 10% of the sample. The sample consisted of peripheral blood. These receptors came from a man aged 50 to 60 with active COVID-19.

The rearrangement joins TRBV4-1 to TRBJ1-1, with D uncertain. Germline lookup yields CDR1 MGHRA and CDR2 YSYEKL. The CDR3 sequence is 14 residues long. V was clipped by 1 base and J by 1 base, with 7 bases between them. The CDR3 loop reads CASSQVSGNTEAFF. The CDR3 coding sequence is TGCGCCAGCAGCCAAGTATCAGGGAACACTGAAGCTTTCTTT.

This chain uses TRBV11-2 with TRBJ2-3; tentative D call: TRBD2 (6 bases). CDR3 size: 15 residues. The V gene's germline CDR1 is SGHAT and CDR2 FQNNGV. V was cut by 5 bases and J by 7 bases, with 19 bases left in between. CDR3 loop: CASSPRTVEGHTQYF. Here the CDR3 DNA reads TGTGCCAGCAGCCCGAGGACTGTGGAGGGACATACGCAGTATTTT.

This sequence joins TRBV27 and TRBJ2-3; 9 bases line up with TRBD2. With 3 bases clipped from V and 2 bases from J, the junction kept 12 bases outside the gene matches. There are 18 residues in the CDR3. Germline-derived CDR1 and CDR2 are MNHEY and SMNVEV (reference sequence). The DNA for the CDR3 is TGTGCCAGCAGTTTCCGGCCTCGGCTAGCGGGGCTCACAGATACGCAGTATTTT. Protein product: CASSFRPRLAGLTDTQYF.